This TCR beta chain comes out of a study of blood T cells in healthy people across ages. The CDR3 consists of 14 residues. In germline, CDR1 is SGHTA, CDR2 FQGNSA. The ends were cut back, 3 bases at V and 5 bases at J, with 13 bases in the middle. A sample-barcoded 5' primer and a J-beta primer mix were used in a second PCR of about 6 to 11 cycles. The yield of each sample was at least 2.5 million CDR3-containing paired-end reads. Via MiXCR, TCRdb re-called the 5' RACE reads, giving one row per CDR3 protein. The data show more than 1.4 million distinct CDR3 sequences, roughly 40% seen once. The source of this sequence is a woman aged 18-30 years in good health. Sequenced material: blood. The rearrangement links TRBV7-2 to TRBJ1-1; D call uncertain. The CDR3 is CASSFSPLGTEAFF. Here the CDR3 DNA reads TGTGCCAGCAGCTTCAGCCCTCTGGGGACTGAAGCTTTCTTT.